This T cell receptor (beta chain) was sequenced for a study of blood T cell repertoires in COVID-19. After removal of 4 bases from V and 3 bases from J, the junction contained 2 bases not matched to a gene. Germline V CDR1 and CDR2: SGHNT, YYREEE (reference sequence). The CDR3 is 15 residues long. Clones were sequenced by immunoSEQ multiplex PCR, and TCRdb holds only the in-frame ones, with some missing. The top ten clones hold over 9.5% of a sample with about 140,000 clones, 88% of them seen once. The J gene is TRBJ2-2, the V gene TRBV5-4, with TRBD1 matching 11 bases. The receptor comes from a man aged 50 or older with active or convalescent COVID-19. Sample: peripheral blood. CDR3 in DNA: TGTGCCAGCAGCCCGGGACAGGGGGACACCGGGGAGCTGTTTTTT. This gives the protein CASSPGQGDTGELFF. Full variable domain (remainder filled in from reference TRBV5-4 and TRBJ2-2): ETGVTQSPTHLIKTRGQQVTLRCSSQSGHNTVSWYQQALGQGPQFIFQYYREEENGRGNFPPRFSGLQFPNYSSELNVNALELDDSALYLCASSPGQGDTGELFFGEGSRLTVL.